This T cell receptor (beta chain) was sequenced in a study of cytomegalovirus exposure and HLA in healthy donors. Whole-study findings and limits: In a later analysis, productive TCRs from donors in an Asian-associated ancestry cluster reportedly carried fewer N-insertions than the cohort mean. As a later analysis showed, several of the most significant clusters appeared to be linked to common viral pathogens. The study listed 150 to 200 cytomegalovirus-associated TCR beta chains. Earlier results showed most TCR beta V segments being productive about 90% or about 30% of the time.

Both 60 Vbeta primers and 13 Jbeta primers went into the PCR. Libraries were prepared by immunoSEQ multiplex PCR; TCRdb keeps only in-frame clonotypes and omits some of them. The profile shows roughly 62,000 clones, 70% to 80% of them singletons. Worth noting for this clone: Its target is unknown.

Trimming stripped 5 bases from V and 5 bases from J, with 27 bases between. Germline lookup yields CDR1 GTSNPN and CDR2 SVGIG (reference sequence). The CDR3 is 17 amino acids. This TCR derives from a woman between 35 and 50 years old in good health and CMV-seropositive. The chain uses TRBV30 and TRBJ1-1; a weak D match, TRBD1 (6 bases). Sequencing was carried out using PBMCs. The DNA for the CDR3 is TGTGCCTGGGCGAAGGTCGGGGGGCGATCCTCTGGTACTGAAGCTTTCTTT. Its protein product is CAWAKVGGRSSGTEAFF.